The clone carrying this T cell receptor (beta chain) has just a few counts. Its target is not known. One base away lies a much larger clone, so this may be a sequencing read error. The CDR3 does not close with the conserved phenylalanine or tryptophan, likely indicating a read error. This record belongs to a study of regulatory T cells in long-lasting Graves disease. Time point: newly diagnosed GD, antithyroid drugs for less than 3 months. Extracted RNA from PBMCs served as the source of the TCR library. Findings and caveats of the study: Under persistent disease, TRBV28, TRBJ1-2 and TRBJ2-5 were used preferentially.

Arm-PCR of CDR3 regions and iRepertoire HTBI primers were used to build TCR beta libraries. TCRdb fed the multiplex PCR reads into MiXCR, producing one record per CDR3 protein. The table shows 240,000 or so distinct CDR3 sequences, with 20% to 25% occurring only once. The V and J ends lost 2 bases and 1 base respectively, with 11 bases between them. Germline loops: CDR1 MNHEY, CDR2 SVGEGT. This CDR3 is 15 amino acids long. The sequences come from peripheral blood mononuclear cells (PBMCs), collected at new diagnosis, from a patient treated with antithyroid drugs. The V call is TRBV6-2 or TRBV6-3, the J call TRBJ2-5, with D perhaps given as TRBD1 or TRBD2 (5 bases each). The TCR originated in a female donor with Graves disease. CDR3 sequence: CASSYEPGTQETQYS. The CDR3 region has the DNA TGTGCCAGCAGTTACGAACCCGGGACCCAAGAGACCCAGTACTCC.